The present entry profiles one T cell receptor beta chain with its context. The table came from immunoSEQ multiplex PCR; TCRdb's copy has only in-frame clones and leaves some out. The table records 39,000 or so clones, 80% to 95% of them present only once. There are 15 residues in the CDR3. V was clipped by 4 bases and J by 9 bases; unmatched bases: 10. Germline values: CDR1 SGHNT, CDR2 YYREEE (reference sequence). The data originate from a study of T cell changes during pregnancy in multiple sclerosis. This chain connects TRBV5-4 to TRBJ2-1; the match to TRBD2 covers 10 bases. The source material was CD4+ T cells from peripheral blood mononuclear cells, sampled after pregnancy. This clonotype originated in a female donor in good health, enrolled as a control in a pregnancy study. The CDR3 DNA follows: TGTGCCAGCAGCCAACTAGCGGGGAGTTTTAGTGAGCAGTTCTTC. Protein product: CASSQLAGSFSEQFF.